The rows below give T cell receptor beta chains drawn from one sample of a study. TCRdb reprocessed the RT-PCR reads with MiXCR, giving one entry per CDR3 protein. The sample shows hundreds of thousands of distinct CDR3 sequences, 14% of them seen only once. The sample comprised memory CD4+ T cells from blood. These receptors came from a female donor in good health, serving as a healthy control. The CDR3 runs from the conserved cysteine through the conserved F or W. The order of the fields is D gene, V gene, J gene, CDR3 protein. The D gene is left open where the match is weak.

>-|TRBV5-1|TRBJ1-1
CASSFLDSRSEAFF
>-|TRBV19|TRBJ2-2
CASSKGRQLFF
>-|TRBV4-3|TRBJ1-3
CASSQGELSRGNTIYF
>-|TRBV5-1|TRBJ2-1
CASSLRTANNEQFF
>TRBD1|TRBV12-3/TRBV12-4|TRBJ2-1
CASSAGQGSNEQFF
>-|TRBV12-3/TRBV12-4|TRBJ2-7
CASSQPGTVEYF
>-|TRBV12-3/TRBV12-4|TRBJ1-4
CATTEGTNEKLFF
>-|TRBV7-9|TRBJ2-1
CASSLATGLREFF
>-|TRBV6-5|TRBJ1-1
CASKRGGENTEAFF
>-|TRBV6-6|TRBJ1-5
CASTMREGSNQPQHF
>-|TRBV4-2|TRBJ1-4
CARSQDLTAVYEKLFF
>TRBD1|TRBV20-1|TRBJ1-6
CSVDRGNSPLYF
>TRBD1|TRBV6-5|TRBJ1-1
CASSYPSTGQAFF
>TRBD2|TRBV29-1|TRBJ2-1
CSAARTSGAYNEQFF
>-|TRBV6-6|TRBJ2-7
CASSYGRELYEQYF
>TRBD1|TRBV5-6|TRBJ2-4
CASSLWDRGPEGDIQYF
>-|TRBV24-1|TRBJ2-1
CATSDLVRVEQFF
>TRBD1|TRBV5-1|TRBJ1-2
CASSSGTGERLGYGYTF
>-|TRBV7-2|TRBJ1-2
CASSSAGANYGYTF
>TRBD1|TRBV6-5|TRBJ1-5
CASSLEQGAHQPQHF
>-|TRBV5-1|TRBJ2-1
CASSPMDRDNEQFF
>-|TRBV20-1|TRBJ1-1
CSASRQGLAEAFF
>TRBD2|TRBV6-5|TRBJ2-1
CASSYSGSGRASSYNEQFF
>TRBD2|TRBV15|TRBJ2-3
CATSSQPGLETDTQYF
>-|TRBV7-9|TRBJ2-7
CASSAYKVDEQYF
>-|TRBV20-1|TRBJ2-5
CSARPGRETQYF
>TRBD2|TRBV30|TRBJ2-1
CAWSVSGGPYNEQFF
>TRBD2|TRBV20-1|TRBJ2-5
CSASPSGSLATQYF
>-|TRBV6-1|TRBJ2-1
CASIYEGPYNEQFF
>-|TRBV7-9|TRBJ2-7
CASSDGQPHIYEQYF
>-|TRBV7-9|TRBJ2-3
CASSPSWVGTGDTQYF
>-|TRBV7-2|TRBJ1-5
CASSANSNQPQHF
>TRBD1|TRBV20-1|TRBJ1-1
CSGLTGSIEAFF
>-|TRBV6-1|TRBJ2-5
CASSEVGFMETQYF
>-|TRBV7-9|TRBJ2-3
CASSPDSSRTDTQYF
>TRBD1|TRBV29-1|TRBJ2-1
CSVESGTGDEQFF
>-|TRBV9|TRBJ2-1
CASSVLGLPGNEQFF
>TRBD1|TRBV7-9|TRBJ2-3
CAINQDRGDTQYF
>-|TRBV2|TRBJ2-5
CASRPDSQQETQYF
>TRBD2|TRBV4-3|TRBJ2-1
CASSQDRLAGVVSYNEQFF